The present entry profiles one T cell receptor beta chain with its context. Its antigen remains unknown. From germline, CDR1 is ENHRY and CDR2 SYGVKD. V gave up 11 bases and J gave up 0 bases; unmatched junction bases: 7. This CDR3 has 14 residues. The data were produced by immunoSEQ multiplex PCR, yet TCRdb's version contains in-frame clones alone and is incomplete. Of 60,000 to 80,000 clones in the sample, approximately 89% were seen once. The source of the sample is a study of resident and recirculating memory T cells in vitiligo. About the research overall: The samples were homogenized without cell sorting before genomic DNA extraction. Overall study results and limits: Vitiligo lesions lacked a unique dominant clone, and clonality varied.

Sequencing was performed on blood. The receptor's source is a male donor with vitiligo. This sequence joins TRBV10-3 and TRBJ2-3; TRBD2 matches 8 bases. In nucleotides, the CDR3 is TGTGCCGCCACCGGGGGGGGTAGCACAGATACGCAGTATTTT. Translated: CAATGGGSTDTQYF.